Reported below is one TCR beta chain. Sequencing was performed with immunoSEQ multiplex PCR; in TCRdb, only in-frame clones are kept and a portion is missing. The profile covers some 80,000 clones, with about 94% appearing a single time and 2.5% taken by the ten largest. This sample was included in a study of T cell changes during pregnancy in multiple sclerosis. This CDR3 is 14 amino acids long. The germline V gene encodes CDR1 MNHEY and CDR2 SVGAGI. Between the trimmed V and J ends, which lost 5 bases and 0 bases, there was a span of 8 bases. Sequences were derived from peripheral blood, sampled in the third trimester of pregnancy. The rearrangement joins TRBV6-5 to TRBJ1-5; TRBD1 is a possible D gene (6 bases). The receptor comes from a female donor with multiple sclerosis, enrolled in a pregnancy study. In DNA, the CDR3 is TGTGCCAGCAGTGAAGGGGGTAGCAATCAGCCCCAGCATTTT. This gives the protein CASSEGGSNQPQHF.